These 28 T cell receptor beta chains came from one sample sequenced in a study of cytomegalovirus exposure and HLA in healthy donors. A multiplex PCR was run with 60 Vbeta primers and 13 Jbeta primers. The protocol was immunoSEQ multiplex PCR, while the TCRdb copy is restricted to in-frame clones and leaves out a portion. The repertoire holds 95,000 to 150,000 clones, with over 65% as singletons. The sequenced sample was PBMCs. Source of these receptors: a woman aged 35 to 49 in good health and CMV-seropositive.

The gene calls are TRBV14 and TRBJ2-7; 7 bases agree with TRBD2. The trim removed 1 base at V and 1 base at J, leaving 7 bases unmatched. The CDR3 length is 16 residues. Germline V gene lookup returns CDR1 SGHDN and CDR2 FVKESK. In DNA form, the CDR3 reads TGTGCCAGCAGCCAAGGGTACGGCGGGGGTTCCTACGAGCAGTACTTC. This sequence encodes CASSQGYGGGSYEQYF. The full variable domain, rest sourced from reference TRBV14 and TRBJ2-7, is EAGVTQFPSHSVIEKGQTVTLRCDPISGHDNLYWYRRVMGKEIKFLLHFVKESKQDESGMPNNRFLAERTGGTYSTLKVQPAELEDSGVYFCASSQGYGGGSYEQYFGPGTRLTVT.

This clone was recorded only once. This sequence joins TRBV5-1 and TRBJ1-2; TRBD1 agrees at 7 bases. CDR3 length equals 15 residues. V lost 3 bases, J lost 2 bases, and 7 bases stayed unmatched. Germline V CDR1 and CDR2: SGHRS, YFSETQ. The CDR3 DNA is TGCGCCAGCAGCTCAGGCCGACAGGGCAACTATGGCTACACCTTC. Its translation: CASSSGRQGNYGYTF.

The genes are TRBV6-1 and TRBJ2-1, with 10 nucleotides matching TRBD2. Unmatched junction bases numbered 19, after V lost 11 bases and J lost 12 bases. The V gene's germline CDR1 is MNHNS and CDR2 SASEGT. The CDR3 contains 15 residues. CDR3 in amino acids: CASKGLAGVNMGQFF. Written as DNA, the CDR3 is TGTGCCTCTAAGGGGCTAGCGGGGGTAAACATGGGGCAGTTCTTC.

J is TRBJ2-7 and V is TRBV2, with a weak D call TRBD1 (5 bases). The germline CDR1 and CDR2 sequences are SNHLY and FYNNEI. Trimming cost V 2 bases and J 4 bases, with 12 bases left between them. The length of the CDR3 is 14 residues. This CDR3 is CASSERGHTYEQYF. CDR3 coding DNA: TGTGCCAGCAGTGAAAGGGGCCACACTTACGAGCAGTACTTC.

The rearrangement joins TRBV6-5 to TRBJ1-3; 7 bases are a match to TRBD1. The ends lost 0 bases at V and 3 bases at J; junction bases unmatched: 2. The CDR3 sequence is 15 residues long. Looked up from germline, CDR1 is MNHEY and CDR2 is SVGAGI. CDR3 DNA sequence: TGTGCCAGCAGTTACTCCGACAGGGTTGGAAACACCATATATTTT. Residues: CASSYSDRVGNTIYF.

J is TRBJ2-5 and V is TRBV30; possible D gene TRBD2, 5 bases. Trimming pared 0 bases from V and 4 bases from J, leaving 9 bases between. From germline, CDR1 is GTSNPN and CDR2 SVGIG (reference sequence). The length of the CDR3 is 13 residues. The CDR3 loop is CAWSVLVTETQYF. In nucleotides, the CDR3 is TGTGCCTGGAGTGTACTAGTAACAGAGACCCAGTACTTC.

The chain has TRBV19 and TRBJ2-7, with 7 bases identical to TRBD1. The CDR3 has 14 amino acids. V lost 5 bases and J lost 3; bases outside the gene matches: 7. The germline V gene encodes CDR1 LNHDA and CDR2 SQIVND (reference sequence). The CDR3 reads CASSLRGQGYEQYF. The CDR3, as DNA: TGTGCCAGTAGTTTGAGGGGGCAGGGCTACGAGCAGTACTTC.

This chain uses TRBV18 with TRBJ1-1, with TRBD1 matching over 8 bases. Germline lookup yields CDR1 KGHSH and CDR2 LQKENI. The V and J ends lost 4 bases and 0 bases, in that order; junction bases with no gene match: 4. The CDR3 is 15 residues long. For the CDR3, the DNA is TGTGCCAGCTCACTGGGACAGGCGATGAACACTGAAGCTTTCTTT. Its protein is CASSLGQAMNTEAFF. The whole variable domain, filled in from reference TRBV18 and TRBJ1-1, reads NAGVMQNPRHLVRRRGQEARLRCSPMKGHSHVYWYRQLPEEGLKFMVYLQKENIIDESGMPKERFSAEFPKEGPSILRIQQVVRGDSAAYFCASSLGQAMNTEAFFGQGTRLTVV.

The rearrangement joins TRBV7-9 to TRBJ2-1; 10 nucleotides align to TRBD1. The length of the CDR3 is 15 residues. Germline loops: CDR1 SEHNR, CDR2 FQNEAQ (reference sequence). J gave up 12 bases and V 2 bases, and 10 bases lay outside the gene matches. The CDR3 here is CASSLKSGQGFGQFF. CDR3 DNA: TGTGCCAGCAGCTTAAAATCGGGACAGGGGTTTGGGCAGTTCTTC.

J is TRBJ2-3 and V is TRBV9; 7 bases are a match to TRBD2. Germline V gives CDR1 SGDLS, CDR2 YYNGEE. The ends lost 0 bases at V and 3 bases at J; junction bases unmatched: 4. CDR3 length equals 15 residues. CDR3 sequence: CASSVVSGGTDTQYF. The DNA for the CDR3 is TGTGCCAGCAGCGTAGTTTCCGGGGGGACAGATACGCAGTATTTT.

This chain uses TRBV7-3 with TRBJ2-1; 9 bases agree with TRBD1. Unmatched junction bases numbered 9, after V lost 4 bases and J lost 5 bases. CDR1 and CDR2 from the germline V gene are SGHTA and FQGTGA. This CDR3 is 16 amino acids long. CDR3: CASSSITGTGNNEQFF. The CDR3 bases are TGTGCCAGCAGCTCTATAACCGGGACAGGGAACAATGAGCAGTTCTTC.

The V and J genes are TRBV6-1 and TRBJ2-1, with unresolved D. Trimming removed 8 bases at V and 9 bases at J, with 11 bases between. The CDR3 is 11 amino acids. Per germline, CDR1 MNHNS and CDR2 SASEGT. CDR3 nucleotides: TGTGCCAGCGTCCTCCCGGGTGAGCAGTTCTTC. Its protein is CASVLPGEQFF.

The rearrangement joins TRBV5-4 to TRBJ1-2; 10 nucleotides align to TRBD1. This CDR3 contains 13 residues. In germline, CDR1 is SGHNT, CDR2 YYREEE (reference sequence). V shed 5 bases and J 6 bases; nucleotides not matched to a gene: 4. The CDR3 DNA is TGTGCCAGCAGTCTGGACAGGGGGAATGGCTACACCTTC. Its protein is CASSLDRGNGYTF.

The chain employs TRBV19 and TRBJ2-7, with no clear D. CDR1 and CDR2 (germline): LNHDA, SQIVND (reference sequence). The CDR3 totals 12 residues. Trimming stripped 3 bases from V and 5 bases from J, with 8 bases between. CDR3 coding DNA: TGTGCCAGTAGTATTTCTGGGCACGAGCAGTACTTC. Amino acids: CASSISGHEQYF.

This clone showed up just a few times. V is TRBV6-4 and J is TRBJ1-6, with 8 bases aligning to TRBD1. The J segment lost 8 bases and the V segment lost 3 bases, leaving 6 bases of the junction unmatched. CDR1 is MRHNA, CDR2 SNTAGT, per germline. The CDR3 has 15 residues. The CDR3, as DNA: TGTGCCAGCAGTGAGCAGGACAGGGCTGATTCACCCCTCCACTTT. It is translated as CASSEQDRADSPLHF.

The chain links TRBV18 to TRBJ2-7; TRBD1 might be the D (5 bases). With 0 bases removed from V and 2 bases from J, the gap between germline ends came to 8 bases. The CDR3 consists of 14 residues. The germline CDR1 and CDR2 sequences are KGHSH and LQKENI. The CDR3 reads CASSPPAGTYEQYF. CDR3 DNA sequence: TGTGCCAGCTCACCACCCGCAGGGACCTACGAGCAGTACTTC. Full variable domain (remainder filled in from reference TRBV18 and TRBJ2-7): NAGVMQNPRHLVRRRGQEARLRCSPMKGHSHVYWYRQLPEEGLKFMVYLQKENIIDESGMPKERFSAEFPKEGPSILRIQQVVRGDSAAYFCASSPPAGTYEQYFGPGTRLTVT.

This clone was seen only a few times. The chain is built from TRBV5-1 and TRBJ1-2; the D is unclear. Germline assignment: CDR1 SGHRS and CDR2 YFSETQ. CDR3 size: 14 residues. Deletions cut 0 bases from V and 0 bases from J, with 6 bases between. CDR3 sequence reads: CASSLDSPNYGYTF. As DNA, the CDR3 is TGCGCCAGCAGCTTGGACAGTCCTAACTATGGCTACACCTTC. Full variable domain (outside the CDR3, taken from reference TRBV5-1 and TRBJ1-2): KAGVTQTPRYLIKTRGQQVTLSCSPISGHRSVSWYQQTPGQGLQFLFEYFSETQRNKGNFPGRFSGRQFSNSRSEMNVSTLELGDSALYLCASSLDSPNYGYTFGSGTRLTVV.

The genes are TRBV27 and TRBJ1-6; TRBD1 might be the D (6 bases). This CDR3 contains 15 residues. V was pared by 4 bases and J by 9 bases, with 16 bases between. CDR1 is MNHEY and CDR2 is SMNVEV in the germline V gene (reference sequence). The CDR3, as DNA: TGTGCCAGCAGTTCAAACAGGGAAGTCGGTTCACCCCTCCACTTT. This encodes CASSSNREVGSPLHF.

This clone has only a few counts. V is TRBV10-3 and J is TRBJ2-2; D uncertain. Trimming took off 3 bases at V and 0 bases at J, with 5 bases between the two ends. The CDR3 spans 14 residues. CDR1 is ENHRY, CDR2 SYGVKD, per germline. The CDR3 region is CAISEAANTGELFF. The CDR3, as DNA: TGTGCCATCAGTGAAGCTGCGAACACCGGGGAGCTGTTTTTT.

This rearrangement joins TRBV6-1 to TRBJ1-2; 11 nucleotides align to TRBD1. After removal of 5 bases from V and 8 bases from J, the junction contained 7 bases not matched to a gene. The germline V gene has CDR1 MNHNS and CDR2 SASEGT. The CDR3 is 14 residues long. The DNA for the CDR3 is TGTGCCAGCAGTCCAGGACAGGGGGCAGGAGGCTACACCTTC. This sequence encodes CASSPGQGAGGYTF.

The chain employs TRBV5-1 and TRBJ2-3, with 8 bases lining up with TRBD2. V shed 1 base, J shed 3 bases, and the junction held 4 bases outside the gene matches. The CDR3 loop spans 15 amino acids. CDR1 and CDR2 (germline): SGHRS, YFSETQ. DNA of the CDR3: TGCGCCAGCAGCTTGCAAGCGGGAGTGACAGATACGCAGTATTTT. As protein: CASSLQAGVTDTQYF.

This clone appeared a few times. The chain joins TRBV5-1 to TRBJ1-1; D not certain. The CDR3 length is 16 residues. V lost 0 bases and J lost 0, with 12 bases in between. From germline, CDR1 is SGHRS and CDR2 YFSETQ. The DNA of the CDR3 is TGCGCCAGCAGCTTGGCAGTCGGCGGAATGAACACTGAAGCTTTCTTT. Its translation: CASSLAVGGMNTEAFF.

The chain employs TRBV20-1 and TRBJ1-1; 7 bases line up with TRBD1. This CDR3 region has 11 residues. CDR1 and CDR2 from the germline V gene are DFQATT and SNEGSKA (reference sequence). Trimming cost V 7 bases and J 1 base; bases outside gene matches: 0. CDR3 DNA: TGCAGTGGGACAGGGAACACTGAAGCTTTCTTT. This gives the protein CSGTGNTEAFF.

This clone was counted a few times. The chain has TRBV29-1 and TRBJ1-2; D remains ambiguous. The germline V gene has CDR1 SQVTM and CDR2 ANQGSEA. Trimming shortened V by 5 bases and J by 7 bases, and 26 bases separated the two germline ends. CDR3 size: 16 residues. The CDR3 DNA reads TGCAGCGTTTCAAGCATTAGCGTCATCCTGGAGCTTGGCTACACCTTC. This codes for CSVSSISVILELGYTF.

The chain has TRBV7-8 and TRBJ1-6; D gene ambiguous. CDR1 and CDR2 from the germline V gene are SGHVS and FQNEAQ. This CDR3 comprises 15 residues. The V end was cut by 1 base, the J end by 8 bases, with 12 bases between. CDR3 sequence reads: CASSLVAGRDSPLHF. DNA of the CDR3: TGTGCCAGCAGCTTAGTTGCGGGTAGGGATTCACCCCTCCACTTT.

This clone has only a few counts. V gene TRBV7-3 combines with J gene TRBJ1-1; TRBD1 might be the D (6 bases). Per germline, CDR1 SGHTA and CDR2 FQGTGA. V dropped 5 bases and J dropped 6 bases, with 16 bases sitting between them. The CDR3 covers 14 residues. Here the CDR3 reads CASSPGGGRAEAFF. The CDR3 nucleotides are TGTGCCAGCAGCCCCGGGGGCGGGAGGGCTGAAGCTTTCTTT. Combining the CDR3 with reference TRBV7-3 and TRBJ1-1 gives the whole variable domain GAGVSQTPSNKVTEKGKYVELRCDPISGHTALYWYRQSLGQGPEFLIYFQGTGAADDSGLPNDRFFAVRPEGSVSTLKIQRTERGDSAVYLCASSPGGGRAEAFFGQGTRLTVV.

The rearrangement links TRBV9 to TRBJ1-4, with 7 bases that match TRBD1. With V trimmed by 0 bases and J by 8 bases, 7 bases remained unmatched. CDR3 size: 15 residues. From germline, CDR1 is SGDLS and CDR2 YYNGEE. The CDR3 DNA sequence: TGTGCCAGCAGCGTAGGGAGCGGAGGGGGCGAAAAACTGTTTTTT. Translation gives CASSVGSGGGEKLFF.

This chain joins TRBV29-1 and TRBJ2-1, with 7 bases aligning to TRBD1. The germline V gene encodes CDR1 SQVTM and CDR2 ANQGSEA. V was clipped by 7 bases and J by 3 bases; unmatched bases: 9. The length of the CDR3 is 14 residues. The CDR3 DNA reads TGCAGCGCAGAAAGACAGGGAAGCTACAATGAGCAGTTCTTC. Encoded protein: CSAERQGSYNEQFF.